Shown below are 28 T cell receptor beta chains from a single sample sequenced in a study of T cell repertoires in cytomegalovirus infection. Via MiXCR, TCRdb re-called the reads, giving one row per CDR3 protein. This table holds approximately 500,000 distinct CDR3 sequences, more than 15% found once. Material for sequencing was CD8+ T cells from PBMCs. These TCRs come from a human donor in good health (CMV status not recorded). Some clones in this sample may be carry-over from other donors' samples.

This clonotype was seen ten or more times. The V call is TRBV11-2, the J call TRBJ2-2, with a tentative D call TRBD2 (5 bases). The V end lost 4 bases, the J end lost 6 bases, and 24 bases lay between the germline ends. CDR1 is SGHAT, CDR2 FQNNGV, per germline. CDR3 length equals 18 residues. The CDR3 region is CASSSGSQDLVFAGELFF. CDR3 in DNA: TGTGCCAGCAGCTCGGGGAGCCAGGACTTGGTGTTCGCCGGGGAGCTGTTTTTT.

This clonotype was observed many times. J is TRBJ1-2 and V is TRBV7-9, with TRBD1 identical over 7 bases. Germline CDR1 reads SEHNR; CDR2 reads FQNEAQ (reference sequence). V shed 5 bases and J 4 bases; nucleotides not matched to a gene: 10. CDR3 length: 15 residues. The CDR3 DNA reads TGTGCCAGCAGCACAGCGTCCGGGACAGCCTATGGCTACACCTTC. Its translation: CASSTASGTAYGYTF.

This clonotype turned up a few times. The chain links TRBV5-1 to TRBJ2-3, with TRBD2 matching over 11 bases. The V and J ends lost 3 bases and 5 bases, in that order; junction bases with no gene match: 8. CDR3 length equals 16 residues. The V gene's germline CDR1 is SGHRS and CDR2 YFSETQ. The CDR3: CASSSLSGRAKDTQYF. The CDR3 bases are TGCGCCAGCAGCTCTCTTAGCGGGAGGGCCAAAGATACGCAGTATTTT.

V gene TRBV27 combines with J gene TRBJ2-7; TRBD1 might be the D (6 bases). The CDR3 has 15 amino acids. Between the trimmed V and J ends, which lost 0 bases and 4 bases, there was a span of 13 bases. CDR1 and CDR2 (germline): MNHEY, SMNVEV (reference sequence). CDR3 DNA sequence: TGTGCCAGCAGTTTATCGGGGGCAGGGAGTTACGAGCAGTACTTC. Its translation is CASSLSGAGSYEQYF.

This clonotype was seen ten or more times. The chain has TRBV27 and TRBJ1-1; 7 bases fit TRBD1. CDR3 size: 14 residues. V lost 3 bases to trimming and J lost 0 bases; unmatched junction nucleotides: 1. Germline values: CDR1 MNHEY, CDR2 SMNVEV (reference sequence). CDR3 in amino acids: CASSFRGMNTEAFF. CDR3 DNA: TGTGCCAGCAGTTTCAGGGGGATGAACACTGAAGCTTTCTTT.

This clonotype was detected a few times. The rearrangement joins TRBV7-9 to TRBJ1-2; no reliable D call. This CDR3 spans 11 amino acids. The V gene lost 8 bases and the J gene lost 8 bases, with 12 bases spanning the gap. Germline assignment: CDR1 SEHNR and CDR2 FQNEAQ (reference sequence). The chain's CDR3 is CASVDAGGYTF. In DNA, the CDR3 is TGTGCCAGCGTCGACGCAGGCGGCTACACCTTC.

This clonotype was recorded at least ten times. This rearrangement joins TRBV7-6 to TRBJ2-5; possible D gene TRBD1, 5 bases. Germline values: CDR1 SGHVS, CDR2 FNYEAQ. The ends were cut back, 3 bases at V and 1 base at J, with 21 bases in the middle. The CDR3 is made up of 18 amino acids. The CDR3 DNA follows: TGTGCCAGCAGCTTTAGGTCCAAGCTGAAGACAGTCCAAGAGACCCAGTACTTC. Amino acids: CASSFRSKLKTVQETQYF.

This clonotype was observed a handful of times. This chain joins TRBV6-2 or TRBV6-3 and TRBJ1-1; D gene ambiguous. Germline assignment: CDR1 MNHEY and CDR2 SVGEGT. V lost 2 bases and J lost 7, with 8 bases in between. The CDR3 sequence is 12 residues long. Here the CDR3 reads CASSYGPGEAFF. CDR3 coding DNA: TGTGCCAGCAGTTACGGGCCAGGTGAAGCTTTCTTT.

This clonotype showed up many times. The V and J genes are TRBV12-3 or TRBV12-4 and TRBJ1-5, with TRBD1 matching over 9 bases. The length of the CDR3 is 16 residues. J was trimmed by 5 bases and V by 4 bases; bases with no gene match: 9. The CDR3 loop reads CASSSHGTGRYQPQHF. The CDR3 nucleotides read TGTGCCAGCAGTTCCCACGGGACAGGGAGGTATCAGCCCCAGCATTTT.

This clonotype has at least ten counts. This chain links TRBV7-9 with TRBJ2-1; D ambiguous. V dropped 5 bases and J dropped 1 base, with 15 bases sitting between them. Germline V gene lookup returns CDR1 SEHNR and CDR2 FQNEAQ (reference sequence). The CDR3 runs to 16 residues. The CDR3 here is CASSPKTLRSYNEQFF. CDR3 coding DNA: TGTGCCAGCAGCCCGAAGACACTGAGATCCTACAATGAGCAGTTCTTC.

This sequence joins TRBV19 and TRBJ2-7, with D unclear. The CDR3 loop spans 15 amino acids. V lost 0 bases to trimming and J lost 3 bases, with 12 bases between them. Germline CDR1 reads LNHDA; CDR2 reads SQIVND (reference sequence). The CDR3 protein is CASSIDREGFYEQYF. The CDR3 coding sequence is TGTGCCAGTAGTATAGATCGCGAAGGGTTCTACGAGCAGTACTTC.

The V and J genes are TRBV12-5 and TRBJ2-2; 8 bases agree with TRBD2. The CDR3 is 16 residues long. Germline V gene lookup returns CDR1 LGHNT and CDR2 FRNRAP. Trimming cost V 3 bases and J 9 bases; bases outside gene matches: 12. CDR3 region: CASGFPGTSPGRELFF. The CDR3 region has the DNA TGTGCTAGTGGTTTTCCCGGGACTAGTCCGGGCCGGGAGCTGTTTTTT.

This clonotype came up a few times. The CDR3, as DNA: TGTGCCAGCAGTGAAGCGCGGGGAGTCAGCACAGATACGCAGTATTTT. Translation: CASSEARGVSTDTQYF. V and J are TRBV2 and TRBJ2-3; TRBD2 might be the D (6 bases). Germline V gene lookup returns CDR1 SNHLY and CDR2 FYNNEI. This CDR3 comprises 16 residues. V lost 0 bases and J lost 0, with 10 bases in between. Combining the CDR3 with reference TRBV2 and TRBJ2-3 gives the whole variable domain EPEVTQTPSHQVTQMGQEVILRCVPISNHLYFYWYRQILGQKVEFLVSFYNNEISEKSEIFDDQFSVERPDGSNFTLKIRSTKLEDSAMYFCASSEARGVSTDTQYFGPGTRLTVL.

This clonotype appeared a few times. The chain employs TRBV5-4 and TRBJ2-3, with TRBD1 matching 8 bases. CDR3 length: 19 amino acids. The V gene's germline CDR1 is SGHNT and CDR2 YYREEE (reference sequence). V shed 5 bases, J shed 5 bases, and the junction held 22 bases outside the gene matches. CDR3 sequence reads: CASRTGFTSPGQALDTQYF. In DNA form, the CDR3 reads TGTGCCAGCAGGACCGGATTCACTTCCCCGGGACAGGCGTTAGATACGCAGTATTTT.

This clonotype was counted a few times. This chain joins TRBV19 and TRBJ1-1; D not resolved. Deletions cut 2 bases from V and 1 base from J, with 11 bases between. Germline CDR1 is LNHDA and CDR2 is SQIVND (reference sequence). The CDR3 is made up of 15 amino acids. CDR3 DNA sequence: TGTGCCAGTAGTATAATCGATGGTGGGAACACTGAAGCTTTCTTT. This translates into CASSIIDGGNTEAFF.

About this clonotype itself: This sequence may be a read error, since a much larger clone differs from it by one base. This sequence joins TRBV4-1 and TRBJ2-1; 9 bases line up with TRBD2. The CDR3 loop spans 16 amino acids. Germline CDR1 and CDR2: MGHRA and YSYEKL. The CDR3 nucleotides are TGCGCCACCAGCCCACAACTAGCGGGCTCCTACAATGAGCAGTTCTTC. This encodes CATSPQLAGSYNEQFF.

Many counts were recorded for this clonotype. The V gene is TRBV6-1, the J gene TRBJ1-1, with D tentatively TRBD1 (6 bases). Germline values: CDR1 MNHNS, CDR2 SASEGT. This CDR3 is 17 amino acids long. V was clipped by 4 bases and J by 2 bases, with 20 bases between them. CDR3 sequence reads: CASSAFSPGQPNTEAFF. In DNA form, the CDR3 reads TGTGCCAGCAGTGCTTTTTCGCCGGGACAACCAAACACTGAAGCTTTCTTT.

This clonotype turned up a few times. The rearrangement uses TRBV18 and TRBJ1-1; TRBD1 is a possible D gene (6 bases). Germline CDR1 and CDR2: KGHSH and LQKENI. V was clipped by 1 base and J by 0 bases, with 12 bases between them. The CDR3 runs to 16 residues. The CDR3 region has the DNA TGTGCCAGCTCACCACAACAGGGTGCCATGAACACTGAAGCTTTCTTT. Its translation: CASSPQQGAMNTEAFF.

This clonotype appeared many times. The chain uses TRBV11-2 and TRBJ2-1; D possibly corresponds to TRBD2 (5 bases). Germline V CDR1 and CDR2: SGHAT, FQNNGV. There are 13 residues in the CDR3. V shed 4 bases and J shed 8 bases, with 12 bases lying between them. The CDR3 sequence: CASSSWRVDEQFF. For the CDR3, the DNA is TGTGCCAGCAGCTCCTGGCGGGTCGATGAGCAGTTCTTC.

This clonotype occurred many times. The chain joins TRBV27 to TRBJ1-4; 7 nucleotides align to TRBD1. J lost 7 bases, V lost 6 bases, and 11 bases had no gene match. Germline V gene lookup returns CDR1 MNHEY and CDR2 SMNVEV (reference sequence). The CDR3 covers 15 residues. The CDR3 loop reads CASRSHPGQVEKLFF. In nucleotides, the CDR3 is TGTGCCAGCAGATCCCACCCTGGACAGGTTGAAAAACTGTTTTTT.

This clonotype showed up just a few times. The chain uses TRBV20-1 and TRBJ2-1, with 8 bases identical to TRBD2. This CDR3 is 14 amino acids long. The V gene's germline CDR1 is DFQATT and CDR2 SNEGSKA (reference sequence). After removal of 6 bases from V and 2 bases from J, the junction contained 6 bases not matched to a gene. The CDR3 sequence: CSAISGETYNEQFF. CDR3 bases: TGCAGTGCGATTAGCGGGGAGACCTACAATGAGCAGTTCTTC.

This clonotype was picked up many times. The V gene is TRBV5-4, the J gene TRBJ1-2, with 7 bases matching TRBD1. CDR1 and CDR2 (germline): SGHNT, YYREEE (reference sequence). CDR3 length: 15 amino acids. Trimming removed 0 bases from V and 2 bases from J; junction bases left unmatched: 4. The CDR3 coding sequence is TGTGCCAGCAGCTTGGATCTGACAGGGAACTATGGCTACACCTTC. Protein: CASSLDLTGNYGYTF.

This clonotype was found many times. The V gene is TRBV11-2, the J gene TRBJ2-5, with TRBD2 matching 12 bases. This CDR3 contains 15 residues. CDR1 is SGHAT, CDR2 FQNNGV, per germline. The V segment lost 8 bases and the J segment 1 base; nucleotides outside the gene matches: 5. The CDR3 DNA follows: TGTGCCAGCCGATCACTAGCGGGGGGCCAAGAGACCCAGTACTTC. Translated, it gives CASRSLAGGQETQYF.

This clonotype was detected a few times. The chain couples TRBV20-1 to TRBJ2-4; 9 positions agree with TRBD2. J was trimmed by 1 base and V by 5 bases; bases with no gene match: 3. Germline V gene data show CDR1 as DFQATT and CDR2 as SNEGSKA (reference sequence). The CDR3 contains 14 residues. The CDR3 DNA sequence: TGCAGTGCTTTAGCGGGGGTGGCCAAAAACATTCAGTACTTC. Protein sequence: CSALAGVAKNIQYF.

In this sample, this clonotype turned up many times. This chain joins TRBV28 and TRBJ1-4, with D perhaps matching TRBD1 (5 bases). Trimming left V 2 bases short and J 0 bases short, with 7 bases between. CDR3 length equals 15 residues. CDR1 and CDR2 from the germline V gene are MDHEN and SYDVKM. The CDR3 spells CASSLPGTTNEKLFF. In DNA, the CDR3 is TGTGCCAGCAGTTTACCAGGGACAACTAATGAAAAACTGTTTTTT.

V usage is TRBV28 and J usage is TRBJ2-1, with D possibly called TRBD1 or TRBD2 (5 bases each). The V gene lost 6 bases and the J gene lost 6 bases, with 18 bases spanning the gap. Germline V gene sequence: CDR1 MDHEN, CDR2 SYDVKM. This CDR3 contains 15 residues. CDR3 residues: CASRTGTPDGNEQFF. CDR3 DNA sequence: TGTGCCAGCAGGACCGGGACGCCTGATGGCAATGAGCAGTTCTTC.

This clonotype occurred many times. The chain uses TRBV7-3 and TRBJ2-1; 8 nucleotides match TRBD1. The CDR3 sequence is 13 residues long. Germline V gene data show CDR1 as SGHTA and CDR2 as FQGTGA. V was clipped by 5 bases and J by 7 bases; unmatched bases: 4. CDR3 loop: CASSPDRANEQFF. CDR3 sequence (DNA): TGTGCCAGCAGCCCGGACAGGGCAAATGAGCAGTTCTTC.

The V and J genes are TRBV10-2 and TRBJ2-3; 7 bases match TRBD1. The germline V gene encodes CDR1 WSHSY and CDR2 SAAADI. Trimming removed 3 bases from V and 7 bases from J; junction bases left unmatched: 4. CDR3 size: 13 residues. The CDR3 nucleotides are TGCGCCAGCAGTGATAGGGGACAGTATACGCAGTATTTT. Residues: CASSDRGQYTQYF.